Listed below are T cell receptor beta chains from one sample, sequenced in a study of patients and donors after allogeneic stem cell transplantation. TCRdb redid the calling of the RT-PCR reads with MiXCR, one entry per CDR3 protein. The table shows under 200,000 distinct CDR3 sequences, with approximately 24% occurring only once. Source material: blood, either unsorted or a sorted T cell fraction (not recorded which). These receptors were taken from a human donor who was either an allogeneic HSCT recipient or a stem cell or donor lymphocyte infusion donor (not recorded which). It is not recorded whose cells these are; they may come from a transplant donor. Each CDR3 is given with its conserved first and last residue. D genes are given only for firm matches. The listing skips clone size in some rows; elsewhere it reads once, few, many or a size class.

v_gene	d_gene	j_gene	abundance	CDR3aa	CDR3nt
TRBV7-2	-	TRBJ2-2	few	CASSAGTWNTGELFF	TGTGCCAGCAGCGCCGGGACCTGGAACACCGGGGAGCTGTTTTTT
TRBV20-1	-	TRBJ1-2	few	CSAREALQGGYTF	TGCAGTGCTAGAGAGGCCCTCCAGGGTGGCTACACCTTC
TRBV5-1	-	TRBJ1-1	many	CASSPDRTNTEAFF	TGCGCCAGCAGCCCGGACAGAACCAACACTGAAGCTTTCTTT
TRBV18	-	TRBJ2-3	-	CASSPPSATVSTDTQYF	TGTGCCAGCTCACCACCAAGCGCCACAGTCTCGACAGATACGCAGTATTTT
TRBV7-3	-	TRBJ1-1	few	CASSLTINTEAFF	TGTGCCAGCAGCCTTACGATCAACACTGAAGCTTTCTTT
TRBV20-1	TRBD1	TRBJ2-3	many	CSAIGTGFTDTQYF	TGCAGTGCTATTGGGACAGGGTTCACAGATACGCAGTATTTT
TRBV20-1	TRBD1	TRBJ1-1	few	CRASADRGPIEAFF	TGCAGGGCCTCTGCGGACAGGGGCCCAATTGAAGCTTTCTTT
TRBV5-1	-	TRBJ1-2	few	CASSRVGGDGYTF	TGCGCCAGCAGCCGGGTCGGTGGGGATGGCTACACCTTC
TRBV6-5	-	TRBJ2-2	-	CASRTLTGELFF	TGTGCCAGCAGAACCCTTACCGGGGAGCTGTTTTTT
TRBV12-3/TRBV12-4	-	TRBJ1-6	few	CASRRGASYNSPLHF	TGTGCCAGCAGAAGAGGGGCCTCCTATAATTCACCCCTCCACTTT
TRBV20-1	TRBD2	TRBJ2-1	few	CSASGGADEQFF	TGCAGTGCTAGCGGGGGGGCCGATGAGCAGTTCTTC
TRBV29-1	-	TRBJ1-5	-	CSVAEGSNQPQHF	TGCAGCGTGGCGGAGGGTAGCAATCAGCCCCAGCATTTT
TRBV12-3/TRBV12-4	-	TRBJ2-2	-	CASSLGLGTNTGELFF	TGTGCCAGCAGTTTGGGTCTGGGTACGAACACCGGGGAGCTGTTTTTT
TRBV18	-	TRBJ2-3	-	CASSPAGQRDTQYF	TGTGCCAGCTCACCGGCAGGGCAACGAGATACGCAGTATTTT
TRBV5-1	TRBD1	TRBJ1-1	-	CASSYLTGGNTEAFF	TGCGCCAGCAGCTACTTGACAGGGGGCAACACTGAAGCTTTCTTT
TRBV20-1	-	TRBJ1-2	many	CSARVEDNYGYTF	TGCAGTGCTAGAGTGGAGGATAACTATGGCTACACCTTC
TRBV5-1	TRBD2	TRBJ2-3	-	CASSFGLAGDGTDTQYF	TGCGCCAGCAGCTTTGGACTAGCGGGAGACGGCACAGATACGCAGTATTTT
TRBV6-5	-	TRBJ1-5	few	CASSRWRGVQPQHF	TGTGCCAGCAGCCGCTGGCGGGGGGTTCAGCCCCAGCATTTT
TRBV20-1	-	TRBJ2-7	few	CSARGGQTYEQYF	TGCAGTGCTAGAGGGGGACAAACCTACGAGCAGTACTTC
TRBV7-2	-	TRBJ2-1	-	CASSLGGERYHEQFF	TGTGCCAGCAGCTTAGGCGGGGAAAGGTACCATGAGCAGTTCTTC
TRBV7-9	-	TRBJ1-3	-	CASSSYGGGGAGNTIYF	TGTGCCAGCAGCTCCTATGGAGGGGGAGGCGCTGGAAACACCATATATTTT
TRBV5-1	-	TRBJ2-5	-	CASSLGAEETQYF	TGCGCCAGCAGCTTGGGGGCAGAAGAGACCCAGTACTTC
TRBV2	-	TRBJ2-7	few	CASSLEGEQYF	TGTGCCAGCAGTCTAGAGGGGGAGCAGTACTTC
TRBV12-3/TRBV12-4	-	TRBJ2-3	-	CASSDKEGLTDTQYF	TGTGCCAGCAGTGACAAGGAGGGGTTGACAGATACGCAGTATTTT
TRBV5-1	-	TRBJ2-5	few	CASGAQISGETQYF	TGCGCCAGCGGAGCGCAGATTTCTGGTGAGACCCAGTACTTC
TRBV12-3/TRBV12-4	-	TRBJ2-5	-	CASSSTEAQYF	TGTGCCAGCAGTTCGACCGAGGCGCAGTACTTC
TRBV21-1	-	TRBJ1-5	-	CAGGQGARAGNQPQHF	TGTGCCGGGGGACAGGGGGCAAGAGCGGGCAATCAGCCCCAGCATTTT
TRBV12-3/TRBV12-4	-	TRBJ2-2	-	CASSFWRPNTGELFF	TGTGCCAGCAGTTTCTGGCGGCCAAACACCGGGGAGCTGTTTTTT
TRBV14	-	TRBJ2-1	once	CASYRPGAYNEQFF	TGTGCCAGCTACCGACCGGGCGCCTACAATGAGCAGTTCTTC
TRBV30	TRBD1	TRBJ1-2	-	CAWRDREPPYGYTF	TGTGCCTGGAGGGACAGGGAACCCCCGTATGGCTACACCTTC
TRBV2	TRBD1	TRBJ2-5	-	CASKPQGNQETQYF	TGTGCCAGCAAACCACAGGGGAACCAAGAGACCCAGTACTTC
TRBV29-1	TRBD1	TRBJ1-2	-	CSGTGDYGYTF	TGCAGCGGGACAGGGGACTATGGCTACACCTTC
TRBV6-5	TRBD1	TRBJ2-5	-	CASSSRTGGETQYF	TGTGCCAGCAGCAGCCGGACAGGGGGGGAGACCCAGTACTTC
TRBV7-3	TRBD1	TRBJ2-1	-	CASSQMTGGAGNEQFF	TGTGCCAGCAGCCAGATGACAGGGGGCGCAGGCAATGAGCAGTTCTTC
TRBV20-1	-	TRBJ2-7	-	CSAAPGTDSYEQYF	TGCAGTGCTGCACCCGGGACGGACTCCTACGAGCAGTACTTC
TRBV6-1	TRBD1	TRBJ1-1	many	CASSSDRVNTEAFF	TGTGCCAGCAGTTCGGACAGGGTAAACACTGAAGCTTTCTTT
TRBV12-5	-	TRBJ1-1	-	CASGTSWDTEAFF	TGTGCTAGTGGGACATCGTGGGACACTGAAGCTTTCTTT
TRBV3-1	-	TRBJ1-2	once	CASSQSDRHYGYTF	TGTGCCAGCAGCCAATCCGACAGACACTATGGCTACACCTTC
TRBV5-1	-	TRBJ1-1	-	CASSLEGKRAFF	TGCGCCAGCAGCTTGGAGGGAAAGCGAGCTTTCTTT
TRBV20-1	TRBD2	TRBJ2-2	-	CSASRLAGNTGELFF	TGCAGTGCTAGTCGACTAGCGGGAAACACCGGGGAGCTGTTTTTT